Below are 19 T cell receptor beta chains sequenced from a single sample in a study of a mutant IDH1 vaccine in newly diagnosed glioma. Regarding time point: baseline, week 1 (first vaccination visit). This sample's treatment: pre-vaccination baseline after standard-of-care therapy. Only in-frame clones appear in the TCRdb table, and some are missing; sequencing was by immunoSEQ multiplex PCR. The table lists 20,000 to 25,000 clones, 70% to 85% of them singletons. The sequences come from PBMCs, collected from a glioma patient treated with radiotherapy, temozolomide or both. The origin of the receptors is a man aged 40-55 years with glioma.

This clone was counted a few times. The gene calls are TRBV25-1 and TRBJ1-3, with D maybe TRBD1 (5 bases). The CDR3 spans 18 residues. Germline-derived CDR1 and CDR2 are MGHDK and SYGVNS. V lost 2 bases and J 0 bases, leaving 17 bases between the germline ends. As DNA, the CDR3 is TGTGCCAGCAGTGAACTTCCCCCCACGACAGTCTCTGGAAACACCATATATTTT. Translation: CASSELPPTTVSGNTIYF.

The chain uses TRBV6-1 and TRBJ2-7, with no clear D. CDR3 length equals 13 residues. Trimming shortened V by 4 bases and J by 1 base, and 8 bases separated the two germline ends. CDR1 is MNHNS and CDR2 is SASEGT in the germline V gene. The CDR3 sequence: CASSVGRSYEQYV. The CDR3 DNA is TGTGCCAGCAGTGTAGGCAGATCCTACGAGCAGTACGTC.

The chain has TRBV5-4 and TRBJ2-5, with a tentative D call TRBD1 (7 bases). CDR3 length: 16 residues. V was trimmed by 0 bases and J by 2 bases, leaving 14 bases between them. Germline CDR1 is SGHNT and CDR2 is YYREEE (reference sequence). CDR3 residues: CASSLAGGQPQETQYF. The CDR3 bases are TGTGCCAGCAGCTTGGCCGGGGGACAGCCTCAAGAGACCCAGTACTTC.

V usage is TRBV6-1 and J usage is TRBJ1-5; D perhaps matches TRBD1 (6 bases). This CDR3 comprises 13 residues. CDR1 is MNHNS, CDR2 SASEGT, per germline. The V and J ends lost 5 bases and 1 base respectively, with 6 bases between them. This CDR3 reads CASSQGSNQPQHF. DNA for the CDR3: TGTGCCAGCAGTCAGGGGAGCAATCAGCCCCAGCATTTT.

CDR3 in DNA: TGCGCCAGCAGCCAAGACAGGGGGAGCTCCTACGAGCAGTACTTC. Protein product: CASSQDRGSSYEQYF. This rearrangement joins TRBV4-1 to TRBJ2-7, with 7 bases aligning to TRBD1. From germline, CDR1 is MGHRA and CDR2 YSYEKL. V was pared by 0 bases and J by 0 bases, with 2 bases of the junction left unmatched. The CDR3 runs 15 residues.

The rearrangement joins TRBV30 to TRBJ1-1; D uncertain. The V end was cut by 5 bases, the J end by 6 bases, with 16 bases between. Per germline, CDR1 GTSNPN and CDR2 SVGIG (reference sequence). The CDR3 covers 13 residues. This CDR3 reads CAWGRTVGAEAFF. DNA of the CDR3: TGTGCCTGGGGACGGACGGTAGGCGCTGAAGCTTTCTTT.

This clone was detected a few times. The CDR3 region has the DNA TGCGCCAGCAGCCAGGGTGACTATGGCTACACCTTC. The encoded protein is CASSQGDYGYTF. This chain links TRBV4-3 with TRBJ1-2; no firm D call. The germline V and J ends were trimmed by 3 bases and 3 bases, with 5 bases remaining between them. Germline V gene data show CDR1 as LGHNA and CDR2 as YSLEER. This CDR3 comprises 12 residues.

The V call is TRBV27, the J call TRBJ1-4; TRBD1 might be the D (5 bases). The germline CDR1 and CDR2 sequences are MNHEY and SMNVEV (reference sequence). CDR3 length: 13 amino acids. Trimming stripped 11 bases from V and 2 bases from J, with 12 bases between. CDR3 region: CARIWGTNEKLFF. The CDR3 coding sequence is TGTGCCCGAATCTGGGGGACTAATGAAAAACTGTTTTTT.

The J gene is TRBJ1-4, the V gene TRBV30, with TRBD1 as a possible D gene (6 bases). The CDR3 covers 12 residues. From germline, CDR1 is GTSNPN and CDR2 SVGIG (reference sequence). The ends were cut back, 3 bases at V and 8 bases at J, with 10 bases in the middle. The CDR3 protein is CAWSKQGEKLFF. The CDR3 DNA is TGTGCCTGGAGCAAACAGGGAGAAAAACTGTTTTTT.

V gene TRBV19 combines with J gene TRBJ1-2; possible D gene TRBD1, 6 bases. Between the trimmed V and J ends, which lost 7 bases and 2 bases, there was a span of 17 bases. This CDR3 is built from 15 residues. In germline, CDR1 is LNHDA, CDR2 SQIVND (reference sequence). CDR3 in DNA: TGTGCCAGTACCGCAGGGGCGACCTCAAACTATGGCTACACCTTC. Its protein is CASTAGATSNYGYTF.

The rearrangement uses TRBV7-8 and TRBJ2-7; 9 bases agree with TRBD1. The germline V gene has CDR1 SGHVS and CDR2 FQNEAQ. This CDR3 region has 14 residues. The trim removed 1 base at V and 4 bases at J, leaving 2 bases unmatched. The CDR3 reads CASSLEQGAYEQYF. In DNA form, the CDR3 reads TGTGCCAGCAGCTTAGAACAGGGGGCGTACGAGCAGTACTTC.

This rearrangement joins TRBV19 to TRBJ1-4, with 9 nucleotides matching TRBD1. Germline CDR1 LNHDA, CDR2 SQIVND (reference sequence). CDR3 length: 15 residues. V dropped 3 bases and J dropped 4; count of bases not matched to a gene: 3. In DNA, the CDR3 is TGTGCCAGTAGTATCCGGACAGGGGTTAATGAAAAACTGTTTTTT. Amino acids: CASSIRTGVNEKLFF.

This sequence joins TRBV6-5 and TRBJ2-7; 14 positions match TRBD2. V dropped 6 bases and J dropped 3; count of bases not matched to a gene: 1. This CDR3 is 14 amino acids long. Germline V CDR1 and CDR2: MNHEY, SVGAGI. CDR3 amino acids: CASRGLAGGYEQYF. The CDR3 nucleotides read TGTGCCAGCAGAGGACTAGCGGGAGGCTACGAGCAGTACTTC.

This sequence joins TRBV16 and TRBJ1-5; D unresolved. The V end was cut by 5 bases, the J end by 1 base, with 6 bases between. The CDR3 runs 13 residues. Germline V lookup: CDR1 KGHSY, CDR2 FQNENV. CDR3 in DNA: TGTGCCAGCAGCTTGGACAGCAATCAGCCCCAGCATTTT. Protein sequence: CASSLDSNQPQHF.

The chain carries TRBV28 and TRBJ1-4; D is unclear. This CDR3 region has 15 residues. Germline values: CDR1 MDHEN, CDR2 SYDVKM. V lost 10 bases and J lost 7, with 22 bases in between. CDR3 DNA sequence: TGTGCCACCTTGGACCGTAGGGATTTCGGTGAAAAACTGTTTTTT. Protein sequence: CATLDRRDFGEKLFF.

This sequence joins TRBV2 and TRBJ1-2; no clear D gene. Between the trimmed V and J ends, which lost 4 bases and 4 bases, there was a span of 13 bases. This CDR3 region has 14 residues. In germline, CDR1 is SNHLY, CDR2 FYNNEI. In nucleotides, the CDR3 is TGTGCCAGCAGTGGCCGCCTTGTCACCTATGGCTACACCTTC. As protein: CASSGRLVTYGYTF.

The CDR3 DNA follows: TGCGCCAGCAGCCCGGGACAGGGCGGCACTGAAGCTTTCTTT. This sequence encodes CASSPGQGGTEAFF. This rearrangement joins TRBV5-1 to TRBJ1-1; TRBD1 agrees at 9 bases. CDR3 length: 14 residues. Germline V gene lookup returns CDR1 SGHRS and CDR2 YFSETQ. V was pared by 4 bases and J by 4 bases, with 5 bases of the junction left unmatched.

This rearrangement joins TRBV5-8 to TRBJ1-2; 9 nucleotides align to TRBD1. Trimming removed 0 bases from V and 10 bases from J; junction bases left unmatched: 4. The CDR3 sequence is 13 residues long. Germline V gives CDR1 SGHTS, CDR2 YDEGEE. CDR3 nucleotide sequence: TGTGCCAGCAGCTTGGAGGACAGGGGAGACTACACCTTC. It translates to CASSLEDRGDYTF.

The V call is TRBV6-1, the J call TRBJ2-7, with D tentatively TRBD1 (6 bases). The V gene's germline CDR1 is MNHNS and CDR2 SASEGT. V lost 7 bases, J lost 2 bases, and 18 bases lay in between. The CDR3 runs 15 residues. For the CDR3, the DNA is TGTGCCAGCATCCACCGACAGGACTCCGCCTACGAGCAGTACTTC. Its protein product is CASIHRQDSAYEQYF.